This is a list of T cell receptor beta chains from one sample in a study of shared clonotypes between healthy human individuals. The method was immunoSEQ multiplex PCR; TCRdb's version includes in-frame clones alone and lacks a portion of them. This table has 2,100,000 or so clones, 90% to 96% appearing once. Source material: naive CD4+ T cells sorted from blood. The receptors stem from a man between 18 and 29 years old in good health. Both conserved end residues are part of each CDR3. A D gene is named only where the DNA matches it firmly. Clone sizes are given selectively: once, few, many, or a class where the clone is expanded.

.,TRBV5-1,TRBJ2-6,.,TGCGCCAGCAGCGGAGGATTTGTCTCTGGGGCCAACGTCCTGACTTTC,CASSGGFVSGANVLTF
TRBD1,TRBV19,TRBJ2-2,.,TGTGCCAGTAGTATAGGGTGGAGACAGGGCGGCGCCACCGGGGAGCTGTTTTTT,CASSIGWRQGGATGELFF
.,TRBV5-1,TRBJ1-2,.,TGCGCCAGCAGCTTGCTGGGGAACTATGGCTACACCTTC,CASSLLGNYGYTF
.,TRBV28,TRBJ1-2,.,TGTGCCAGCTTGCAATGGGATAACTATGGCTACACCTTC,CASLQWDNYGYTF
TRBD1,TRBV5-6,TRBJ1-3,once,TGTGCCAGCGGAAAGACAGGGGGCGGAAACACCATATATTTT,CASGKTGGGNTIYF
TRBD2,TRBV5-1,TRBJ2-7,once,TGCGCCAGCAGCGCGGGACTAGCCCCCGCCGAGCAGTACTTC,CASSAGLAPAEQYF
.,TRBV28,TRBJ1-5,once,TGTGCCAGCAGTTTTATCGGAGGGAGCAATCAGCCCCAGCATTTT,CASSFIGGSNQPQHF
TRBD1,TRBV5-4,TRBJ1-2,.,TGTGCCAGCAGGCCGCAGGGGGCTTTCGGCTATGGCTACACCTTC,CASRPQGAFGYGYTF
.,TRBV11-2,TRBJ1-1,.,TGTGCCAGCAGCTTATATGAGAACACTGAAGCTTTCTTT,CASSLYENTEAFF
TRBD2,TRBV6-1,TRBJ2-7,.,TGTGCCAGCAGTGAAACGGGACTAGCGGGAGCATGGTCCTACGAGCAGTACTTC,CASSETGLAGAWSYEQYF
.,TRBV5-1,TRBJ2-5,.,TGCGCCAGCAGCTTGGGGTTCTTTGGGACCCAGTACTTC,CASSLGFFGTQYF
.,TRBV28,TRBJ2-5,.,TGTGCCAGCAGTCCCTCGGGCAGGGGCTCTAGGGCCCAGTACTTC,CASSPSGRGSRAQYF
TRBD1,TRBV27,TRBJ2-5,.,TGTGCCAGCAGTCCCGGGACAGGGAACGGAGAGACCCAGTACTTC,CASSPGTGNGETQYF
.,TRBV7-2,TRBJ2-3,.,TGTGCCAGCAGCAGGACAGTACTGGATACGCAGTATTTT,CASSRTVLDTQYF
.,TRBV29-1,TRBJ1-1,.,TGCAGCGTTGAGGCGGACCCGGGGACTGAAGCTTTCTTT,CSVEADPGTEAFF
.,TRBV6-5,TRBJ2-7,.,TGTGCCAGCAGTCGCAACCGGGACACCTACGAGCAGTACTTC,CASSRNRDTYEQYF
.,TRBV18,TRBJ1-4,.,TGTGCCAGCTCACCTGTCAGGGGTGAAAAACTGTTTTTT,CASSPVRGEKLFF
TRBD2,TRBV4-3,TRBJ2-3,.,TGCGCCAGCAGCCAAGAGGCAGCGGGAGGCACAGATACGCAGTATTTT,CASSQEAAGGTDTQYF
TRBD2,TRBV5-4,TRBJ2-5,.,TGTGCCAGCAGCCCGAAGGCGGGGGGGCCTCTTGGAGAGACCCAGTACTTC,CASSPKAGGPLGETQYF
.,TRBV30,TRBJ2-1,once,TGTGCCTGGATGGGGGCGGGGCCTTACAATGAGCAGTTCTTC,CAWMGAGPYNEQFF
TRBD1,TRBV5-1,TRBJ2-7,.,TGCGCCAGCAGCGGAGCCGGGACAGCTGCCTACGAGCAGTACTTC,CASSGAGTAAYEQYF
TRBD2,TRBV10-3,TRBJ2-3,.,TGTGCCATCAGTGGAGCGGGAAACACAGATACGCAGTATTTT,CAISGAGNTDTQYF
.,TRBV5-8,TRBJ2-7,.,TGTGCCAGCACCCTTCCCCAACTAAGCCCCAGCTCCTACGAGCAGTACTTC,CASTLPQLSPSSYEQYF
.,TRBV7-2,TRBJ2-1,.,TGTGCCAGCAGCTTAGGGCCACCTACTAATGAGCAGTTCTTC,CASSLGPPTNEQFF
.,TRBV9,TRBJ2-1,.,TGTGCCAGCAGCGTAGAGCCGCGCGGAGCGTTCTTC,CASSVEPRGAFF
.,TRBV7-9,TRBJ2-2,.,TGTGCCAGCTGGACGGGGCGCGCGAACACCGGGGAGCTGTTTTTT,CASWTGRANTGELFF
.,TRBV27,TRBJ2-2,.,TGTGCCAGCAGTTTAAAGGCAGGGCAGGCCGGGGAGCTGTTTTTT,CASSLKAGQAGELFF
TRBD1,TRBV5-4,TRBJ1-5,.,TGTGCCAGCAGCTTACAGGGGGGGGGCAATCAGCCCCAGCATTTT,CASSLQGGGNQPQHF
.,TRBV7-2,TRBJ1-2,.,TGTGCCAGCAGCTTGCTCTATGGCTACACCTTC,CASSLLYGYTF
TRBD1,TRBV18,TRBJ2-7,.,TGTGCCAGCTCATCGCGACAGGGGAACGAGCAGTACTTC,CASSSRQGNEQYF
TRBD2,TRBV18,TRBJ2-1,.,TGTGCCAGCTCAGCTCGGACTAGCGGGGGGCTCCCCGGGAATGAGCAGTTCTTC,CASSARTSGGLPGNEQFF
.,TRBV19,TRBJ2-2,.,TGTGCCAGTAGTATACGGGAACCGAACACCGGGGAGCTGTTTTTT,CASSIREPNTGELFF
TRBD1,TRBV6-5,TRBJ2-7,.,TGTGCCAGCAGTTACCGGGACAGGGGGTCGTACGAGCAGTACTTC,CASSYRDRGSYEQYF
TRBD1,TRBV6-1,TRBJ2-7,.,TGTGCCAGCAGTGTAACAGGGGGCACTACCTACGAGCAGTACTTC,CASSVTGGTTYEQYF
.,TRBV18,TRBJ1-5,.,TGTGCCAGCTCGCAACGGGGAGGGAGCAATCAGCCCCAGCATTTT,CASSQRGGSNQPQHF
TRBD1,TRBV6-5,TRBJ1-2,.,TGTGCCAGCAGTTCCCGGACAGGGAGCTTTAACTATGGCTACACCTTC,CASSSRTGSFNYGYTF
TRBD1,TRBV28,TRBJ2-7,.,TGTGCCAGCAAACCTCGGGGACAGGGATCCTCAAACTCCTACGAGCAGTACTTC,CASKPRGQGSSNSYEQYF